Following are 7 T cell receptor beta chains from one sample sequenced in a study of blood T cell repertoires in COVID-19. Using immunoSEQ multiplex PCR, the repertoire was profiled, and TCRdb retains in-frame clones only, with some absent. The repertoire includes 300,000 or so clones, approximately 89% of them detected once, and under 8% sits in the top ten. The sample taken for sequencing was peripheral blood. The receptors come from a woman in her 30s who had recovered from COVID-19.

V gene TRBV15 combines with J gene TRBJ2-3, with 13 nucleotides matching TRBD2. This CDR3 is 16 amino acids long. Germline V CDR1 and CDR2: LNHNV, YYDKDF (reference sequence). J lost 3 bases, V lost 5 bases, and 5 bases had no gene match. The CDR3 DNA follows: TGTGCCACCAGCTCCTCGACTAGCGGGGGGACAGATACGCAGTATTTT. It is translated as CATSSSTSGGTDTQYF.

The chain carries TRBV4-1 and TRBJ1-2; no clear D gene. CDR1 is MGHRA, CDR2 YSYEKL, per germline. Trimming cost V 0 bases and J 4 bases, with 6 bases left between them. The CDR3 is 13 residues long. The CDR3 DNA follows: TGCGCCAGCAGCCAAGACGGGAGCTATGGCTACACCTTC. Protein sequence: CASSQDGSYGYTF.

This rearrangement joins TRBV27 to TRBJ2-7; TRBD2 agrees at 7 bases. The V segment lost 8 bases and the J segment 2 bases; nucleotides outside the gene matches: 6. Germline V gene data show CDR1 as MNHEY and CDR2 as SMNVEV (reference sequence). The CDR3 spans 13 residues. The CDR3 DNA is TGTGCCAGCGCCGTTGGGGGGGCCTACGAGCAGTACTTC. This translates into CASAVGGAYEQYF.

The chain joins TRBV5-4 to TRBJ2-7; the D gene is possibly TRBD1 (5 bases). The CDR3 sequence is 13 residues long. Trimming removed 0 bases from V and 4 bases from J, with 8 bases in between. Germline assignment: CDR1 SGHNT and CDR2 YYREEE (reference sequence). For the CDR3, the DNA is TGTGCCAGCAGCTTGGCGGCAGGGTACGAGCAGTACTTC. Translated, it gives CASSLAAGYEQYF.

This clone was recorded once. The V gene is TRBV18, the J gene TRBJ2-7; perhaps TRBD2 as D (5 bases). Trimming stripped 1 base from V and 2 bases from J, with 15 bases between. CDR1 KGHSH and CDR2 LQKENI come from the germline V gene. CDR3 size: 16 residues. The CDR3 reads CASSPLSGGGTYEQYF. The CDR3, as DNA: TGTGCCAGCTCACCACTCTCCGGCGGAGGTACCTACGAGCAGTACTTC.

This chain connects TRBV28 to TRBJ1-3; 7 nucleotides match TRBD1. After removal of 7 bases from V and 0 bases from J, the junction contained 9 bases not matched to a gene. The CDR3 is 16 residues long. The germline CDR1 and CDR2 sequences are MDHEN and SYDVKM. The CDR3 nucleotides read TGTGCCAGCACCGGGACAGACGAGCTCTCTGGAAACACCATATATTTT. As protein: CASTGTDELSGNTIYF.

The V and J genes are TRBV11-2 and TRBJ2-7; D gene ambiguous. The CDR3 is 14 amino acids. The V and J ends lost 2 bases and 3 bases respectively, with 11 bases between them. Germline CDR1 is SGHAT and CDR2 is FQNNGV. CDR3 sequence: CASSLPPRGYEQYF. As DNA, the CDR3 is TGTGCCAGCAGCTTACCCCCGAGAGGCTACGAGCAGTACTTC.